This TCR beta chain emerged from a study of cytomegalovirus exposure and HLA in healthy donors. Study-wide results and caveats: The authors enumerated roughly 160 TCR beta chains as linked to cytomegalovirus. Sequencing depth roughly uniform across donors was assumed in presence/absence analyses.

Germline V gene lookup returns CDR1 SGHNT and CDR2 YENEEA. V gave up 4 bases and J gave up 8 bases, with 20 bases separating them. CDR3 length: 16 amino acids. This clone appeared a single time. Its antigen is not known. PCR primers comprised 60 Vbeta and 13 Jbeta primers. The table came from immunoSEQ multiplex PCR; TCRdb's copy has only in-frame clones and leaves some out. The table lists about 210,000 clones, 70% to 90% of them singletons. This clonotype was sampled from a girl aged 2 to 9 in good health and CMV-seronegative. The chain uses TRBV11-3 and TRBJ1-4, with a tentative D call TRBD1 (5 bases). The source material was PBMCs. The CDR3 spells CASSWGWGGFREKLFF. CDR3 sequence (DNA): TGTGCCAGCAGCTGGGGGTGGGGGGGGTTTCGGGAAAAACTGTTTTTT.